The 4 T cell receptor beta chains below all came from one sample that was sequenced in a study of human T cells and chemical hapten exposure. One entry per CDR3 protein, called by TCRdb with MiXCR from the RACE reads. The sample lists fewer than 200,000 distinct CDR3 sequences, around a quarter occurring once. Time point here: patch test 3, about 24 weeks after DPC sensitization. Treatment meaning: therapeutic diphenylcyclopropenone sensitization with weekly scalp DPC. Sequenced here: whole blood, sampled in connection with sensitization to the hapten diphenylcyclopropenone (DPC). The receptors were sampled from a woman aged 18-29 years with alopecia areata. Some clones in this sample may be carry-over from other donors' samples.

CDR3 region: CASSELGTKNIQYF. CDR3 sequence (DNA): TGTGCCAGCAGTGAATTGGGAACCAAAAACATTCAGTACTTC. This chain connects TRBV6-1 to TRBJ2-4; D remains ambiguous. The germline V gene has CDR1 MNHNS and CDR2 SASEGT. V lost 2 bases to trimming and J lost 2 bases, with 7 bases between them. The CDR3 totals 14 residues.

Only a few counts were recorded for this clonotype. This chain uses TRBV3-1 with TRBJ1-2; 10 bases are a match to TRBD1. Germline V gene sequence: CDR1 LGHDT, CDR2 YNNKEL (reference sequence). This CDR3 is 13 amino acids long. V lost 6 bases and J lost 7; bases outside the gene matches: 5. The CDR3, as DNA: TGTGCCAGCAGACGACAGGGGGCCGGTGGCTACACCTTC. Protein: CASRRQGAGGYTF.

This clonotype was seen only a few times. The chain couples TRBV11-3 to TRBJ2-1; unclear D gene. CDR3 length: 14 amino acids. Germline V gene sequence: CDR1 SGHNT, CDR2 YENEEA. Trimming left V 5 bases short and J 8 bases short, with 16 bases between. CDR3 bases: TGTGCCAGCAGCCTCCACCCGGGCGGCGATGAGCAGTTCTTC. It yields the protein CASSLHPGGDEQFF.

Only a few counts were recorded for this clonotype. This chain joins TRBV6-1 and TRBJ2-6, with D tentatively TRBD2 (5 bases). This CDR3 is 15 amino acids long. Germline V gene sequence: CDR1 MNHNS, CDR2 SASEGT. Trimming cost V 0 bases and J 4 bases, with 7 bases left between them. CDR3 DNA sequence: TGTGCCAGCAGTGAAGCGGGCGGGGGGGCCAACGTCCTGACTTTC. It translates to CASSEAGGGANVLTF.